A selection of T cell receptor beta chains follows, all from one sample in a study of blood T cell repertoires in COVID-19. This table comes from immunoSEQ multiplex PCR, and its TCRdb copy is limited to in-frame clones, with some not included. The sample records 200,000 to 250,000 clones, 65% to 90% being singletons. Specimen: peripheral blood. The origin of the receptors is a man aged 45 to 65 with COVID-19, enrolled during active disease. CDR3s include the opening cysteine and the closing phenylalanine or tryptophan. The order of the fields is D gene, clone size, V gene, J gene, CDR3 protein, CDR3 DNA. The D gene is left open where the match is weak. A row's size may be missing; if present it is once, few, many or a size class.

D: TRBD2
size: -
V: TRBV9
J: TRBJ2-3
CDR3: CASSDGTSGAPDTQYF
DNA: TGTGCCAGCAGCGACGGGACTAGCGGGGCTCCAGATACGCAGTATTTT

D: TRBD2
size: -
V: TRBV5-1
J: TRBJ2-1
CDR3: CASSLGTSGNEQFF
DNA: TGCGCCAGCAGCCTAGGGACTAGCGGCAATGAGCAGTTCTTC

D: -
size: once
V: TRBV7-8
J: TRBJ2-5
CDR3: CASTRGSSEETQYF
DNA: TGTGCCAGCACCCGTGGGTCTAGCGAAGAGACCCAGTACTTC

D: TRBD1
size: -
V: TRBV7-9
J: TRBJ1-6
CDR3: CASRQGASYNSPLHF
DNA: TGTGCCAGCAGACAGGGGGCCTCCTATAATTCACCCCTCCACTTT

D: -
size: -
V: TRBV28
J: TRBJ1-1
CDR3: CASSYDGQRRAFF
DNA: TGTGCCAGCAGTTACGACGGACAGAGGCGAGCTTTCTTT

D: -
size: -
V: TRBV15
J: TRBJ1-6
CDR3: CATSRAQGVHSPLHF
DNA: TGTGCCACCAGCAGAGCGCAGGGTGTGCATTCACCCCTCCACTTT

D: TRBD1
size: -
V: TRBV18
J: TRBJ1-3
CDR3: CASSPLTGDSSGNTIYF
DNA: TGTGCCAGCTCACCCTTGACAGGGGACTCCTCTGGAAACACCATATATTTT

D: TRBD1
size: -
V: TRBV13
J: TRBJ2-5
CDR3: CASRKTGLRQETQYF
DNA: TGTGCCAGCAGAAAGACAGGGTTAAGACAAGAGACCCAGTACTTC

D: -
size: -
V: TRBV7-3
J: TRBJ1-3
CDR3: CASSPSSGNTIYF
DNA: TGTGCCAGCAGCCCTAGCTCTGGAAACACCATATATTTT

D: TRBD1
size: -
V: TRBV6-5
J: TRBJ1-6
CDR3: CASSRTGYNSPLHF
DNA: TGTGCCAGCAGTCGGACAGGGTATAATTCACCCCTCCACTTT

D: -
size: -
V: TRBV15
J: TRBJ1-6
CDR3: CATSREWPGGSNSPLHF
DNA: TGTGCCACCAGCAGAGAGTGGCCGGGGGGTTCTAATTCACCCCTCCACTTT

D: -
size: -
V: TRBV10-2
J: TRBJ1-6
CDR3: CASSRESYNSPLHF
DNA: TGCGCCAGCAGCAGGGAATCCTATAATTCACCCCTCCACTTT

D: TRBD2
size: -
V: TRBV19
J: TRBJ2-3
CDR3: CASSRLAGGFTDTQYF
DNA: TGTGCCAGTAGTAGACTAGCGGGGGGGTTCACAGATACGCAGTATTTT

D: TRBD2
size: -
V: TRBV2
J: TRBJ2-1
CDR3: CASSQTSGGPPNNEQFF
DNA: TGTGCCAGCAGCCAAACTAGCGGGGGGCCGCCCAACAATGAGCAGTTCTTC

D: TRBD1
size: -
V: TRBV29-1
J: TRBJ1-1
CDR3: CSVSVSGGTEAFF
DNA: TGCAGCGTCTCGGTGTCAGGGGGCACTGAAGCTTTCTTT

D: -
size: -
V: TRBV19
J: TRBJ1-1
CDR3: CASSQGGGNTEAFF
DNA: TGTGCCAGTAGTCAAGGGGGGGGGAACACTGAAGCTTTCTTT

D: TRBD2
size: -
V: TRBV7-3
J: TRBJ2-7
CDR3: CASSISGGISYEQYF
DNA: TGTGCCAGCAGCATCAGCGGGGGGATCTCCTACGAGCAGTACTTC

D: -
size: -
V: TRBV3-1/TRBV3-2
J: TRBJ1-4
CDR3: CASRTTGLEEKLFF
DNA: TGTGCCAGCAGGACCACAGGGTTGGAGGAAAAACTGTTTTTT

D: -
size: -
V: TRBV5-1
J: TRBJ2-2
CDR3: CASSLSGATGELFF
DNA: TGCGCCAGCAGCTTGAGCGGTGCTACCGGGGAGCTGTTTTTT

D: -
size: -
V: TRBV10-2
J: TRBJ2-5
CDR3: CASSELETQYF
DNA: TGCGCCAGCAGTGAACTAGAGACCCAGTACTTC

D: TRBD2
size: -
V: TRBV9
J: TRBJ2-3
CDR3: CASSSPTSGGEDTQYF
DNA: TGTGCCAGCAGCTCACCGACTAGCGGGGGGGAGGATACGCAGTATTTT

D: TRBD1
size: -
V: TRBV5-1
J: TRBJ2-7
CDR3: CASSLTGQGLYEQYF
DNA: TGCGCCAGCAGCTTGACGGGACAGGGTTTGTACGAGCAGTACTTC

D: -
size: -
V: TRBV9
J: TRBJ1-1
CDR3: CASSPGHMNTEAFF
DNA: TGTGCCAGCAGCCCGGGACATATGAACACTGAAGCTTTCTTT